A single sample gave rise to the 21 T cell receptor beta chains below, sequenced in a study of cytomegalovirus exposure and HLA in healthy donors. Both 60 Vbeta primers and 13 Jbeta primers went into the PCR. Clones were read by immunoSEQ multiplex PCR, and TCRdb kept only the in-frame ones, dropping some. Of tens of thousands of clones listed, more than 80% were seen once; the top ten hold around 2%. Sequenced input: PBMCs. Receptors were obtained from a woman in her 30s in good health and CMV-seronegative.

This clone was seen a handful of times. The J gene is TRBJ2-7, the V gene TRBV13; no definite D call. Germline-derived CDR1 and CDR2 are PRHDT and FYEKMQ (reference sequence). The CDR3 covers 13 residues. The V end was cut by 2 bases, the J end by 1 base, with 6 bases between. The CDR3 nucleotides read TGTGCCAGCAGCTTATCTAGATCCTACGAGCAGTACTTC. It specifies CASSLSRSYEQYF.

This chain uses TRBV5-1 with TRBJ2-3; the D gene is possibly TRBD1 (5 bases). V was clipped by 7 bases and J by 3 bases, with 15 bases between them. Germline lookup yields CDR1 SGHRS and CDR2 YFSETQ. The CDR3 totals 14 residues. The CDR3 DNA follows: TGCGCCAGCGCCTTGGGGCAGGGTACAGATACGCAGTATTTT. Translation: CASALGQGTDTQYF.

This clone has a handful of counts. It is unclear where the CDR3 begins or ends on the DNA, so no DNA is shown, and the CDR3 is as TCRdb lists it. The chain links TRBV6-1 to TRBJ1-1. Germline V gives CDR1 MNHNS, CDR2 SASEGT. The CDR3 totals 13 residues, both ends included. CDR3 loop: CASSTSEATEAFF.

The rearrangement joins TRBV5-4 to TRBJ2-3, with 7 bases matching TRBD1. Germline V lookup: CDR1 SGHNT, CDR2 YYREEE (reference sequence). The V gene end was trimmed by 2 bases and the J gene end by 1 base; junction bases not matched to a gene: 4. CDR3 length: 15 residues. The CDR3 reads CASSLDREGTDTQYF. The CDR3 nucleotides read TGTGCCAGCAGCTTAGACAGGGAAGGCACAGATACGCAGTATTTT.

CDR3 protein: CASSVHYQETQYF. In DNA form, the CDR3 reads TGTGCCAGCAGCGTTCACTATCAAGAGACCCAGTACTTC. The chain joins TRBV9 to TRBJ2-5; no definite D call. The CDR3 consists of 13 residues. V was shortened by 2 bases and J by 2 bases, with 7 bases between the two germline ends. CDR1 and CDR2 (germline): SGDLS, YYNGEE.

The CDR3 region has the DNA TGTGCCAGCAGCCTCGCCGGGGGAGAGACCCAGTACTTC. Residues: CASSLAGGETQYF. This chain uses TRBV7-2 with TRBJ2-5; perhaps TRBD2 as D (6 bases). The V end lost 5 bases, the J end lost 4 bases, and 11 bases lay between the germline ends. Germline CDR1 is SGHTA and CDR2 is FQGNSA. The CDR3 is made up of 13 amino acids.

The chain carries TRBV4-1 and TRBJ2-1, with 11 bases aligning to TRBD2. The germline gives CDR1 MGHRA, CDR2 YSYEKL. The CDR3 runs 16 residues. V dropped 4 bases and J dropped 4; count of bases not matched to a gene: 6. CDR3 nucleotides: TGCGCCAGCAGCCGGACTCTAGCGGGAGGATACAATGAGCAGTTCTTC. Its protein product is CASSRTLAGGYNEQFF.

This chain joins TRBV7-9 and TRBJ2-7, with TRBD1 matching over 10 bases. CDR1 is SEHNR and CDR2 is FQNEAQ in the germline V gene (reference sequence). V was clipped by 1 base and J by 0 bases; unmatched bases: 3. There are 16 residues in the CDR3. CDR3 sequence: CASSLGDRGLSYEQYF. CDR3 in DNA: TGTGCCAGCAGCTTAGGGGACAGGGGCCTCTCCTACGAGCAGTACTTC.

CDR3 coding DNA: TGCAGCGTTGGTCACGCAGGAGGAACAGATACGCAGTATTTT. It translates to CSVGHAGGTDTQYF. The chain uses TRBV29-1 and TRBJ2-3, with D maybe TRBD2 (5 bases). This CDR3 is 14 amino acids long. V was shortened by 4 bases and J by 3 bases, with 14 bases between the two germline ends. Germline V gene data show CDR1 as SQVTM and CDR2 as ANQGSEA.

V is TRBV4-1 and J is TRBJ2-6, with D possibly being TRBD1 (6 bases). The germline gives CDR1 MGHRA, CDR2 YSYEKL. V was pared by 1 base and J by 0 bases, with 19 bases between. The CDR3 has 20 residues. The CDR3 DNA follows: TGCGCCAGCAGCCAAGGATTTTCCGGGACACCGGTCTCTGGGGCCAACGTCCTGACTTTC. It codes for CASSQGFSGTPVSGANVLTF.

V usage is TRBV5-1 and J usage is TRBJ1-3; no clear D. Trimming took off 3 bases at V and 0 bases at J, with 16 bases between the two ends. Germline values: CDR1 SGHRS, CDR2 YFSETQ. The CDR3 runs to 17 residues. The CDR3 nucleotides are TGCGCCAGCAGCTCTTACCGAGGTGGGAGCTCTGGAAACACCATATATTTT. This encodes CASSSYRGGSSGNTIYF.

This clone appeared a single time. V gene TRBV7-9 combines with J gene TRBJ1-5; TRBD1 agrees at 9 bases. CDR3 length: 16 amino acids. Germline values: CDR1 SEHNR, CDR2 FQNEAQ (reference sequence). V lost 5 bases, J lost 2 bases, and 7 bases stayed unmatched. The CDR3 region has the DNA TGTGCCAGCAGCCCGCGGACAGGGGATGGCAATCAGCCCCAGCATTTT. This gives the protein CASSPRTGDGNQPQHF.

Points on this clone: Sequence at one end of the junction differs from germline and may be a read error. The chain joins TRBV18 to TRBJ2-4; possible D gene TRBD1, 6 bases. Per germline, CDR1 KGHSH and CDR2 LQKENI. The CDR3 spans 13 residues. The CDR3 region is CASSPAMRDILYF. The CDR3 DNA follows: TGTGCCAGCTCACCGGCAATGAGGGACATTCTGTACTTC.

The gene calls are TRBV5-1 and TRBJ1-2; D remains unclear. CDR3 length equals 14 residues. CDR1 and CDR2 (germline): SGHRS, YFSETQ. V was clipped by 0 bases and J by 3 bases, with 9 bases between them. The CDR3: CASSLGQADYGYTF. Written as DNA, the CDR3 is TGCGCCAGCAGCTTGGGGCAGGCCGACTATGGCTACACCTTC.

The chain recombines TRBV7-9 with TRBJ2-5; 9 nucleotides agree with TRBD1. The CDR3 is made up of 13 amino acids. J was trimmed by 5 bases and V by 6 bases; bases with no gene match: 4. Per the germline V gene, CDR1 is SEHNR and CDR2 is FQNEAQ (reference sequence). The CDR3 DNA is TGTGCCAGCAGGGCCGGGACAGGGGAGACCCAGTACTTC. Its translation: CASRAGTGETQYF.

The chain recombines TRBV9 with TRBJ2-5; a weak D match, TRBD2 (6 bases). With 2 bases removed from V and 3 bases from J, the gap between germline ends came to 14 bases. There are 15 residues in the CDR3. Germline V gene data show CDR1 as SGDLS and CDR2 as YYNGEE. The CDR3, as DNA: TGTGCCAGCAGCGTGGTGGGAGGACACGAAGAGACCCAGTACTTC. Translated, it gives CASSVVGGHEETQYF.

The J gene is TRBJ1-2, the V gene TRBV1; TRBD1 is taken as the D call from the table, unchecked against the DNA. TRBV1 is noted as a pseudogene. The CDR3 length is 14 residues. The CDR3 region has the DNA TGCACCAGCAGCCAAATGTCAGGCCACTATGGCTACACCTTC. Its protein is CTSSQMSGHYGYTF.

The chain recombines TRBV2 with TRBJ1-5, with D perhaps matching TRBD1 (6 bases). Between the trimmed V and J ends, which lost 6 bases and 7 bases, there was a span of 22 bases. Germline V lookup: CDR1 SNHLY, CDR2 FYNNEI. This CDR3 contains 16 residues. This CDR3 reads CASSDTRGRGRQPQHF. In nucleotides, the CDR3 is TGTGCCAGCAGCGATACCCGTGGCAGGGGAAGGCAGCCCCAGCATTTT. Variable domain in full (rest from reference TRBV2 and TRBJ1-5): EPEVTQTPSHQVTQMGQEVILRCVPISNHLYFYWYRQILGQKVEFLVSFYNNEISEKSEIFDDQFSVERPDGSNFTLKIRSTKLEDSAMYFCASSDTRGRGRQPQHFGDGTRLSIL.

The chain has TRBV27 and TRBJ1-1, with a tentative D call TRBD1 (5 bases). Germline V gene lookup returns CDR1 MNHEY and CDR2 SMNVEV (reference sequence). There are 15 residues in the CDR3. Trimming took 6 bases from V and 1 from J, leaving 15 bases between them. The CDR3 protein is CASRPEGRANTEAFF. As DNA, the CDR3 is TGTGCCAGCAGACCCGAGGGGAGGGCGAACACTGAAGCTTTCTTT.

The CDR3 reads CASSLGGGRSSTDTQYF. DNA for the CDR3: TGTGCCAGCAGCTTAGGGGGCGGGAGGTCAAGCACAGATACGCAGTATTTT. The V and J genes are TRBV7-2 and TRBJ2-3; 8 bases are a match to TRBD2. From germline, CDR1 is SGHTA and CDR2 FQGNSA. V shed 1 base, J shed 0 bases, and the junction held 6 bases outside the gene matches. This CDR3 spans 17 amino acids.

The chain couples TRBV4-2 to TRBJ2-1, with D perhaps matching TRBD2 (5 bases). Germline lookup yields CDR1 LGHNA and CDR2 YNFKEQ. V gave up 2 bases and J gave up 9 bases, with 11 bases separating them. The CDR3 has 13 amino acids. As DNA, the CDR3 is TGTGCCAGCAGCCAACATCTAGCAGGTGAGCAGTTCTTC. Translated, it gives CASSQHLAGEQFF.